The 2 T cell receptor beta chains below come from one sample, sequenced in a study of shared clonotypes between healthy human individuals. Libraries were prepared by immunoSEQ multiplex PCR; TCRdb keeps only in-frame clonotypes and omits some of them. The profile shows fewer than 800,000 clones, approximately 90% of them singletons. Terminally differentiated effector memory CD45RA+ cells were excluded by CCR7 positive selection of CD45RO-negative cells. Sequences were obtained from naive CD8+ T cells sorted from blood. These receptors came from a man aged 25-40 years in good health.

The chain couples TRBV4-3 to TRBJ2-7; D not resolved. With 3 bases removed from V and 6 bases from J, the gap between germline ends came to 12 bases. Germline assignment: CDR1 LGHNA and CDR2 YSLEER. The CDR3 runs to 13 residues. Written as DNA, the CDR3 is TGCGCCAGCAGCCAGGGGTCGGTATCCGAGCAGTACTTC. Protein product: CASSQGSVSEQYF.

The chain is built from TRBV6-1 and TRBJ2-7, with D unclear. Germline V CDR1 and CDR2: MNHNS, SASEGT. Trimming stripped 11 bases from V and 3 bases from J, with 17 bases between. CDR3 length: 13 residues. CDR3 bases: TGTGCCTTTTACCAAAAAAAGGGCTACGAGCAGTACTTC. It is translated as CAFYQKKGYEQYF.